A few counts support the clone carrying this TCR beta chain. What it recognizes is unknown. Reverse transcribing all isolated RNA meant expressed TCRB transcripts were sequenced. The assay was immunoSEQ multiplex PCR, and TCRdb's table has in-frame clones only and misses some. The sample consists of fewer than 350,000 clones, approximately 15% of them appearing once. This specimen comes from a study of beta chain features in type 1 diabetes. Study-level information: Age, gender and cell yields were similar between patients and healthy donors. Researchers looked at some 99 million sorted cells across all samples.

From germline, CDR1 is MGHRA and CDR2 YSYEKL. The CDR3 sequence is 16 residues long. V shed 6 bases and J 0 bases; nucleotides not matched to a gene: 3. Overall study findings and caveats: It was among patients, rather than healthy donors, that naive, central memory and Treg TCRB repertoires appeared more similar. Shorter TCRB CDR3s, moderately but significantly so, were found in Type 1 diabetes patients in all four CD4+ subsets.

CD4+ cells of the naive, central memory, regulatory and stem cell-like memory types were sorted via CD45RO/CCR7/CD25/CD127/CD95/CD27. The genes are TRBV4-1 and TRBJ2-1, with 12 bases that match TRBD2. The sample comprised naive CD4+ T cells from blood. This sequence was found in a man in his late teens or twenties with type 1 diabetes. CDR3 nucleotides: TGCGCCAGCAGTCTAGCGGGGGGGAGCTCCTACAATGAGCAGTTCTTC. Amino acids: CASSLAGGSSYNEQFF.